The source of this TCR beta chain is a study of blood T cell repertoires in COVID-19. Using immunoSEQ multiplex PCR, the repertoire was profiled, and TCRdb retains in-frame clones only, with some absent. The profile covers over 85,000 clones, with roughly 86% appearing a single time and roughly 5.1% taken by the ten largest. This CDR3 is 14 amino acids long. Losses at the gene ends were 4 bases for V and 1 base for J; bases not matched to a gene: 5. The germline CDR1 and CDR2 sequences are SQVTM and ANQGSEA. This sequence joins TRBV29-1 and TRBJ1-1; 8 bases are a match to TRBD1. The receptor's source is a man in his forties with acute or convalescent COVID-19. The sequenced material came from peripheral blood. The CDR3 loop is CSVAPRGRNTEAFF. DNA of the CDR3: TGCAGCGTTGCCCCCAGGGGGCGGAACACTGAAGCTTTCTTT.